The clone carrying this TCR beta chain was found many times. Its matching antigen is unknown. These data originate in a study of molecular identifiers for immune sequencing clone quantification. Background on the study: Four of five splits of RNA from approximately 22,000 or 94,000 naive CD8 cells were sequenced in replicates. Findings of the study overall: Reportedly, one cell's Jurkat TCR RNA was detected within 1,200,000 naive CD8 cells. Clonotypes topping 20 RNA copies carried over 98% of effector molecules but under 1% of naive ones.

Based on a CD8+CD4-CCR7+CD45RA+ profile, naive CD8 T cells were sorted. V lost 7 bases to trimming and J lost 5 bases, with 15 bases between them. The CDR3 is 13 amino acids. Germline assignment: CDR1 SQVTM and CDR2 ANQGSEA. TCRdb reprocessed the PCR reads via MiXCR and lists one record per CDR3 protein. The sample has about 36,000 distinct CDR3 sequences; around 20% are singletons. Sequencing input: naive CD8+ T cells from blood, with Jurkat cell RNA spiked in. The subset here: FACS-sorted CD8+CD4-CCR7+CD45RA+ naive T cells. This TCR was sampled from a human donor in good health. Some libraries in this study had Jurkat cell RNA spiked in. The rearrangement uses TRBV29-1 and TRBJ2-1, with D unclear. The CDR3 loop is CSAPPGVNNEQFF. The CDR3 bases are TGCAGCGCCCCTCCCGGAGTAAACAATGAGCAGTTCTTC.